The sequence of this T cell receptor (beta chain) was determined in a study of cytomegalovirus exposure and HLA in healthy donors (dated by TCRdb to the late 2010s). As for the study more broadly: An earlier analysis of 587 of the donors reported roughly 300 Gb of sequence data and approximately 120 million unique TCR beta sequences obtained from roughly 170 million T cells. Five DR-DQ haplotypes were treated as single units for association and clustering because of strong linkage in the cohort. All discovery cohort repertoires had been generated on a single sequencing platform. Genome-wide SNP genotypes for about 55% of the 666 donors were used in a later genetic analysis, which treated that subset as a discovery cohort. Typing coverage varied by locus: 629-630 donors for A, B, C, DRB1 and DQB1; under 550 for DQA1; around 570 for DPA1; 400 to 480 for DPB1. The later analysis used no new phenotypic data to find candidate immune exposures, relying instead on TCR beta sequences and their occurrence across donors. In an earlier analysis of a few hundred of the donors, high-throughput TCR beta sequencing was used to judge whether each TCR beta V gene segment behaved as functional or pseudogenic. On average, roughly 240,000 unique TCR beta nucleotide sequences were sequenced per donor among 398 genotyped donors of the cohort, with about 19% of those sequences being non-productive. A separate validation cohort of some 130 different subjects was used in addition to the approximately 700-subject first cohort. Of the roughly 390 genotyped donors, over 65% fell in the genetic ancestry cluster associated with self-reported Caucasian donors. An early release that covered some 630 HLA-typed donors contained around 300 gigabases of sequencing data and tens of millions of unique TCR sequences. High-throughput TCR immunosequencing, statistical association of individual TCRs with disease status, and machine learning were combined to predict cytomegalovirus infection status. The study aimed to test whether signatures of past pathogen exposure could be identified by cataloging public T cell receptors. A later analysis re-examined previously published TCR beta repertoires from 500 to 700 donors and added high-resolution HLA genotyping to investigate patterns of TCR occurrence. Using immunosequencing, the study profiled T cell repertoires from approximately 700 subjects and related those repertoires to cytomegalovirus serostatus. Both class I and class II loci were covered by HLA typing, at four-digit resolution. Donor age, sex, ethnicity and CMV serostatus were compiled together with the repertoire data. Summary of the overall study and its limitations: Cytomegalovirus status was reported to be diagnosed by the classifier with high specificity and sensitivity in both the original and validation cohorts. A few of the identified cytomegalovirus-associated TCR beta chains were confirmed in vitro to be specific for cytomegalovirus antigens. In a later analysis, 16,951 TCR beta sequences were associated with specific HLA alleles at a false discovery rate of 0.05. Immune exposure information for the cohort was limited to CMV serostatus. V-gene and J-gene trimming of TCR beta chains was associated with a missense DCLRE1C variant in a later genetic analysis, and the association was replicated in an independent cohort. In the study, approximately 160 TCR beta chains were listed as associated with cytomegalovirus. Strong co-occurrence of HLA alleles, especially DR and DQ, made assigning TCR associations to individual alleles difficult. The 87-base-pair reads could not distinguish some IMGT-functional V segments, including TRBV6-2 and TRBV6-3, so those segments were excluded. Compared with equally common non-associated chains, HLA-associated TCR beta chains in a later analysis were more clonally expanded and had lower generation probabilities. Compared with the roughly 670-donor mean, donors in an Asian-associated ancestry cluster had fewer N-insertions in productive TCRs, according to a later genetic analysis. Only TCR beta chains were sequenced in this cohort, and the absence of alpha or paired-chain data limited detectable features. According to the authors, the approach could potentially be generalized to other disease states and immunological phenotypes. Most TCR sequences were observed very rarely across donors, whereas some public TCRs were present in many individuals. Because HLA typing was unavailable for some donors at each locus, only the typed subset was used in association tests. Presence/absence analyses assumed roughly uniform sequencing depth across donors, an assumption that may not hold. Because counts were too low, some 17 rarely observed V segments, including chromosome 9 orphons, were excluded from the earlier analysis of 587 of the donors. A further reported finding was that TCR beta sequences accurately predicted the HLA-A and HLA-B alleles for most subjects in the first cohort. In a later analysis, TCR association rates were found to vary across HLA loci, with the most associated TCRs seen for DRB1 alleles and the fewest for HLA-C alleles. A cluster of highly shared sequence variants was judged likely to represent a technical artifact of the sequencing pipeline. Several of the top co-occurrence clusters appeared to be linked to parvovirus B19, influenza, CMV and Epstein-Barr virus, according to a later analysis. According to a later analysis, most CMV-associated TCR beta chains appeared to be HLA-restricted, and the HLA associations seemed to be driven largely by CMV exposure. In an earlier analysis of a few hundred of the donors, most TCR beta V segments were observed in productive rearrangements about 87% or about 30% of the time, broadly matching IMGT annotations. Correlated functional status among segregating V segments might be attributable to linkage disequilibrium, but an unknown experimental factor could not be ruled out.

V is cut by 2 bases and J by 5 bases, and the space between the germline ends is 13 bases. From a lookup of the germline V gene (reference sequence), CDR1 and CDR2 are SEHNR and FQNEAQ. From its cysteine to its phenylalanine, the CDR3 spans 15 amino acids. The read is trimmed to its CDR3 DNA, 45 bases read in frame from base 1. The cohort consisted of 600 or so healthy bone marrow donors. At the time of sampling, all cohort members were nominally healthy, though unrecorded immune exposures were likely present. The donor tested CMV seropositive, placing the donor among the 289 seropositive members of the cohort. A peripheral blood sample was collected from each donor, and TCR beta sequencing was performed on peripheral blood mononuclear cells. The Qiagen DNeasy Blood Extraction Kit was used to extract genomic DNA from the blood cell samples. The library was made by the immunoSEQ multiplex PCR assay. For the multiplex PCR, a mixture combining 60 forward primers for TCR Vbeta segments and 13 reverse primers for TCR Jbeta segments was used. The CDR3 region of rearranged TCR beta genes was amplified from genomic DNA with a multiplex PCR assay. Amplified TCR beta libraries were sequenced as 87-base-pair reads on the Illumina HiSeq System. The study's processing was this. In a later analysis, approximately 74 million unique TCR beta chains were counted across the roughly 610 repertoires, and roughly 11 million of these chains were shared by at least two donors. A nearest-neighbor algorithm error-corrected the raw reads and collapsed the reads into unique sequences, merging closely related sequences to remove PCR and sequencing errors. CDR3 sequences were aligned to IMGT reference sequences to assign V, D and J gene segments. Each retained sequence needed at least a six-nucleotide match to both a V gene segment and a J gene segment. Rearrangements were called productive when the CDR3 lacked stop codons and stayed in frame with V and J; all others were non-productive. CDR3 was defined by IMGT convention, running from the second conserved V-encoded cysteine to the conserved J-encoded phenylalanine. In an earlier analysis of approximately 500 of the donors, sequences lacking an unambiguous match to a single V gene segment were excluded. An earlier analysis of 550 to 650 of the donors classified V segments as functional when productive rearrangements were above 56.7% and as segregating when the standard deviation between donors was above 5%. A statistical classification framework was built for diagnosing cytomegalovirus status from the catalog of TCR beta chain sequences. A later analysis assigned V and J genes by comparing TCR nucleotide sequences with IMGT/GENE-DB human TR gene sequences. A later analysis assigned CDR3 sequences and most-parsimonious VDJ recombination scenarios with the TCRdist pipeline. In a later analysis, every TCR beta chain was defined by the combination of its CDR3 amino acid sequence and its V-gene family, and reads without a unique V-gene family were dropped. In a later analysis, several hundred highly shared, low-generation-probability nucleotide sequences were removed to address suspected cross-contamination and a sequencing artifact. A later analysis calculated a clonal expansion index for each public chain from normalized within-repertoire ranks of inferred template counts. In a later analysis, generation probabilities were computed using a VDJ recombination model fitted to out-of-frame rearrangements, and the results were checked against IGoR. A later analysis scored TCR-TCR, TCR-HLA and TCR-CMV co-occurrence with hypergeometric tests, applying a repertoire-size bias correction to TCR pairs. False discovery rates were estimated in a later analysis by permuting HLA or CMV assignments 20 times. In a later analysis, co-occurring TCRs were grouped using DBSCAN, and TCRdist sequence similarity was added for clustering within HLA-allele-positive subsets. Repertoires with fewer than 30,000 or more than 120,000 public chains, plus five repertoires with anomalous nucleotide sharing, were excluded from co-occurrence clustering. TCRdb mirrors the immuneACCESS table, restricted to in-frame sequences. Some clones are absent from its copies; in checked studies, under half trace to an unresolved V gene, and the reason for the others is unknown. The V and J calls and clone size come from that table; D and trimming were worked out from the DNA. This sample holds 100,000 to 150,000 clones; under 12% were observed only once. The ten biggest clones cover about 4.7% of the sample.

Concerning this clone itself: The antigen this receptor binds is unknown. Base qualities were left out, and no much larger clone turns up one base away.

The sequence links TRBV7-9 to TRBJ1-5, with the D segment identity uncertain. This TCR derives from a woman under 30 in good health and CMV-seropositive. The sample comprised PBMCs. The CDR3 protein sequence reads: CASSLFGDLDQPQHF. The DNA sequence follows: TGTGCCAGCAGCTTATTCGGGGATCTTGATCAGCCCCAGCATTTT.